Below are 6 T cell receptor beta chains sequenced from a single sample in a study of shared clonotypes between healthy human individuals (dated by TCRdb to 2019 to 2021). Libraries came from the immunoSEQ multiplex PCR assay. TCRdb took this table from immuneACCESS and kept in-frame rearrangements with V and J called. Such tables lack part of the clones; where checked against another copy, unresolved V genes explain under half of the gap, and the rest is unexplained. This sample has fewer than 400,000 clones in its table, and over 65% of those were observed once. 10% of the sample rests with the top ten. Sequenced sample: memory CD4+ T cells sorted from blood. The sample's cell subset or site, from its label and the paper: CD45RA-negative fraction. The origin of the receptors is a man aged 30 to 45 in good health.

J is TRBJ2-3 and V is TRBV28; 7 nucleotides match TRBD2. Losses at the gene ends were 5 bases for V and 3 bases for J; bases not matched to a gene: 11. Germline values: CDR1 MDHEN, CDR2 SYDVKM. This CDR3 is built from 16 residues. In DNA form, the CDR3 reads TGTGCCAGCAGTACCTCGGGCGGGAGAGCTACAGATACGCAGTATTTT. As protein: CASSTSGGRATDTQYF. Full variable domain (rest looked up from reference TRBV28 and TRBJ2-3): DVKVTQSSRYLVKRTGEKVFLECVQDMDHENMFWYRQDPGLGLRLIYFSYDVKMKEKGDIPEGYSVSREKKERFSLILESASTNQTSMYLCASSTSGGRATDTQYFGPGTRLTVL.

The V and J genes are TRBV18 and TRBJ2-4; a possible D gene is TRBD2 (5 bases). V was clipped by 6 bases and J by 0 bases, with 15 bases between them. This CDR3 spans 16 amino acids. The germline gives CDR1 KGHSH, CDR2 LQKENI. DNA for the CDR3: TGTGCCAGCTCGCCAAGAGGGAGTGGAGCCAAAAACATTCAGTACTTC. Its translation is CASSPRGSGAKNIQYF.

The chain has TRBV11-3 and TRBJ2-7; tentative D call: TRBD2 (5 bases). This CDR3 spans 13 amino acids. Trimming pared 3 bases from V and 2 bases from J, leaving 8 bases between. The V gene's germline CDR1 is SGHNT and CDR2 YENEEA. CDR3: CASSFGETYEQYF. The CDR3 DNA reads TGTGCCAGCAGCTTTGGGGAGACCTACGAGCAGTACTTC.

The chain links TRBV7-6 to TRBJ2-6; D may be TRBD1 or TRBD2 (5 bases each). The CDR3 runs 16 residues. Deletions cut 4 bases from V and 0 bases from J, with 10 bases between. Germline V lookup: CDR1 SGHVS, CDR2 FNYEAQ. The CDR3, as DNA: TGTGCCAGCAGCTGGGGGACGAACTCTGGGGCCAACGTCCTGACTTTC. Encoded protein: CASSWGTNSGANVLTF. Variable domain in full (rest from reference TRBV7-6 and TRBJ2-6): GAGVSQSPRYKVTKRGQDVALRCDPISGHVSLYWYRQALGQGPEFLTYFNYEAQQDKSGLPNDRFSAERPEGSISTLTIQRTEQRDSAMYRCASSWGTNSGANVLTFGAGSRLTVL.

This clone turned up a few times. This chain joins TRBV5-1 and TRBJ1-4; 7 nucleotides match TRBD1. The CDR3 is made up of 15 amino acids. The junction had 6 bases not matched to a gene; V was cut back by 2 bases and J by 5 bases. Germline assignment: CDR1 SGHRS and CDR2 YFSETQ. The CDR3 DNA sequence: TGCGCCAGCAGCTTAACAGGGGCCCAAAATGAAAAACTGTTTTTT. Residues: CASSLTGAQNEKLFF.

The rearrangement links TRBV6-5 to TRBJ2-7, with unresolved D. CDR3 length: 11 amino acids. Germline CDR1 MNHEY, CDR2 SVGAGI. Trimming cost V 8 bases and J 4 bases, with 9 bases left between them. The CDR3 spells CASGTWYEQYF. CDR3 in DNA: TGTGCCAGCGGCACTTGGTACGAGCAGTACTTC.